This is a list of T cell receptor beta chains from one sample in a study of a mutant IDH1 vaccine in newly diagnosed glioma. This table comes from immunoSEQ multiplex PCR, and its TCRdb copy is limited to in-frame clones, with some not included. The table has about 48,000 clones, roughly 80% seen once; the top ten hold 6.5% to 7.5%. Their antigen targets remain unknown. Sequenced here: PBMCs, sampled from a glioma patient whose treatment included an IDH1 peptide vaccine. Source of these receptors: a man aged 40-49 years with glioma. CDR3s leave out the opening cysteine and the closing phenylalanine or tryptophan. Expanded clones are given a class, and other clones once, few, many or no size at all.

v_gene	abundance	CDR3aa
TRBV18	.	ASSGGGTDTQY
TRBV5-6	.	ASLGDRYGYT
TRBV27	.	ASSLGGGAGYGYT
TRBV6-1	.	ASSESDGDNSPLH
TRBV20-1	.	SAFVNYGYT
TRBV5-4	.	ASSSLAGSYEQY
TRBV27	.	ASSLAGTGVSYEQY
TRBV7-8	once	ASSLAFTALYEQY
TRBV5-6	.	ASSTLDRKEGTQY
TRBV7-8	.	ASIPARRFATNEKLF
TRBV20-1	once	SASLGDGYT
TRBV7-8	once	ASSLWTGSTDTQY
TRBV19	.	ASTRTGMNTEAF
TRBV11-2	.	ASSLWEGWNYGYT
TRBV30	.	AWSVNSFYEQY
TRBV11-2	.	ASSLETERKPSGNTIY
TRBV2	.	ASSHRGRSFTNEKLF
TRBV27	once	ASRPAQATARRAF
TRBV30	.	AWDGGWETQY
TRBV9	.	ASSVGWGPGELF
TRBV19	.	ASSDEGYGYT
TRBV5-1	.	ASSLDGGRGDTQY
TRBV2	.	ASSGGPSGTQY
TRBV5-1	.	ASSLDGDYNSPLH
TRBV6-5	.	ASSLVAGGPPDTQY
TRBV4-1	.	ASKLPGGYGYT
TRBV5-4	.	ASSSLVDYSTDTQY
TRBV18	.	ASSPRTETEAF
TRBV7-8	.	ASSEREGGINYGYT
TRBV7-9	.	ASSLVVSGEETQY
TRBV30	.	AWNREEGQPQH
TRBV19	.	ASSDRAGTNVLT
TRBV12-1	.	ASSTGSSPADTQY
TRBV13	.	ASSSYLIGSPLH
TRBV11-2	.	ASSPLGEGEQY
TRBV7-7	.	ASSHNSRGRETQY
TRBV4-1	few	ASSPIAGQENSPLH
TRBV6-1	once	AYQAGQGVGTEAF
TRBV6-5	.	ASCLQYGTDTQY